This is a list of T cell receptor beta chains from one sample in a study of T cell responses to AZD1222 COVID-19 vaccine. Clones were read by immunoSEQ multiplex PCR, and TCRdb kept only the in-frame ones, dropping some. The sample holds around 250,000 clones, 85% to 95% seen once. The specimen was peripheral blood, collected on day 0 of AZD1222 vaccination. All receptors derive from an adult in good health. CDR3s include the opening cysteine and the closing phenylalanine or tryptophan. A D gene is named only where the DNA matches it firmly. Size is stated for part of the rows, as once, few or many counts, or as a class when the clone is expanded.

v_call: TRBV28
clone_size: NA
d_call: NA
j_call: TRBJ2-1
cdr3_aa: CASISPGQTSYNEQFF
cdr3_nt: TGTGCCAGCATATCCCCCGGGCAGACCTCCTACAATGAGCAGTTCTTC

v_call: TRBV7-8
clone_size: NA
d_call: NA
j_call: TRBJ1-2
cdr3_aa: CASSLDAGDYGYTF
cdr3_nt: TGTGCCAGCAGCTTAGACGCTGGCGACTATGGCTACACCTTC

v_call: TRBV30
clone_size: once
d_call: NA
j_call: TRBJ1-1
cdr3_aa: CAWSVGTLWDTEAFF
cdr3_nt: TGTGCCTGGAGTGTTGGGACCCTATGGGACACTGAAGCTTTCTTT

v_call: TRBV24-1
clone_size: NA
d_call: NA
j_call: TRBJ2-3
cdr3_aa: CATSDPGQSTDTQYF
cdr3_nt: TGTGCCACCAGTGACCCCGGACAAAGCACAGATACGCAGTATTTT

v_call: TRBV7-2
clone_size: few
d_call: NA
j_call: TRBJ1-1
cdr3_aa: CASSQRSGAGNTEAFF
cdr3_nt: TGTGCCAGCAGCCAACGCAGTGGGGCCGGGAACACTGAAGCTTTCTTT

v_call: TRBV5-6
clone_size: once
d_call: TRBD2
j_call: TRBJ2-7
cdr3_aa: CASSAGTSGSRAYYEQYF
cdr3_nt: TGTGCCAGCAGTGCCGGGACTAGCGGGAGTCGGGCCTACTACGAGCAGTACTTC

v_call: TRBV3-1/TRBV3-2
clone_size: NA
d_call: NA
j_call: TRBJ2-2
cdr3_aa: CASSRTGTGELFF
cdr3_nt: TGTGCCAGCAGCCGGACCGGCACCGGGGAGCTGTTTTTT

v_call: TRBV6-2/TRBV6-3
clone_size: NA
d_call: NA
j_call: TRBJ2-4
cdr3_aa: CASSPNREKRYIQYF
cdr3_nt: TGTGCCAGCAGTCCCAACAGGGAGAAACGGTACATTCAGTACTTC

v_call: TRBV7-9
clone_size: once
d_call: NA
j_call: TRBJ1-2
cdr3_aa: CASSPGEGGINYGYTF
cdr3_nt: TGTGCCAGCAGCCCCGGGGAGGGAGGAATTAACTATGGCTACACCTTC

v_call: TRBV7-6
clone_size: NA
d_call: NA
j_call: TRBJ1-5
cdr3_aa: CASSPQGGLNQPQHF
cdr3_nt: TGTGCCAGCAGTCCCCAAGGGGGTCTCAATCAGCCCCAGCATTTT

v_call: TRBV7-2
clone_size: NA
d_call: NA
j_call: TRBJ2-1
cdr3_aa: CASSSTVGSYNEQFF
cdr3_nt: TGTGCCAGCAGCTCGACAGTGGGGTCCTACAATGAGCAGTTCTTC

v_call: TRBV5-5
clone_size: many
d_call: TRBD2
j_call: TRBJ2-3
cdr3_aa: CASSFGGRGTDTQYF
cdr3_nt: TGTGCCAGCAGCTTCGGCGGGAGGGGCACAGATACGCAGTATTTT

v_call: TRBV5-1
clone_size: NA
d_call: TRBD2
j_call: TRBJ2-1
cdr3_aa: CASSRGLAGAGYNEQFF
cdr3_nt: TGCGCCAGCAGCCGGGGACTAGCGGGGGCGGGATACAATGAGCAGTTCTTC

v_call: TRBV2
clone_size: NA
d_call: NA
j_call: TRBJ1-2
cdr3_aa: CASSGRRSGGYTF
cdr3_nt: TGTGCCAGCAGTGGACGCCGTTCGGGTGGCTACACCTTC

v_call: TRBV15
clone_size: NA
d_call: NA
j_call: TRBJ1-3
cdr3_aa: CATSRDSRLGNTIYF
cdr3_nt: TGTGCCACCAGCCGAGACAGCCGGCTGGGAAACACCATATATTTT

v_call: TRBV25-1
clone_size: NA
d_call: TRBD1
j_call: TRBJ1-6
cdr3_aa: CASSDRSGTGDSPLHF
cdr3_nt: TGTGCCAGCAGTGACCGCTCCGGGACAGGGGATTCACCCCTCCACTTT

v_call: TRBV9
clone_size: NA
d_call: NA
j_call: TRBJ1-2
cdr3_aa: CASSDRAAGPYGYTF
cdr3_nt: TGTGCCAGCAGCGACCGGGCAGCTGGACCATATGGCTACACCTTC

v_call: TRBV20-1
clone_size: NA
d_call: NA
j_call: TRBJ1-5
cdr3_aa: CSASRSNQPQHF
cdr3_nt: TGCAGTGCTAGTAGGTCCAATCAGCCCCAGCATTTT

v_call: TRBV6-6
clone_size: NA
d_call: NA
j_call: TRBJ1-2
cdr3_aa: CASSYPRGPGGYTF
cdr3_nt: TGTGCCAGCAGTTACCCGCGCGGACCAGGGGGCTACACCTTC

v_call: TRBV19
clone_size: NA
d_call: NA
j_call: TRBJ2-3
cdr3_aa: CASSTTPRYTQYF
cdr3_nt: TGTGCCAGTAGTACCACTCCTCGGTATACGCAGTATTTT

v_call: TRBV7-2
clone_size: NA
d_call: NA
j_call: TRBJ2-1
cdr3_aa: CASSRLPGRIYNEQFF
cdr3_nt: TGTGCCAGCAGTCGCCTCCCGGGACGGATATACAATGAGCAGTTCTTC

v_call: TRBV29-1
clone_size: NA
d_call: NA
j_call: TRBJ2-2
cdr3_aa: CSVFMGQDEGELFF
cdr3_nt: TGCAGCGTTTTCATGGGGCAGGACGAAGGGGAGCTGTTTTTT

v_call: TRBV28
clone_size: NA
d_call: TRBD2
j_call: TRBJ2-5
cdr3_aa: CASSFVSRGNQETQYF
cdr3_nt: TGTGCCAGCAGTTTCGTCTCGCGGGGGAACCAAGAGACCCAGTACTTC

v_call: TRBV12-3/TRBV12-4
clone_size: NA
d_call: NA
j_call: TRBJ2-2
cdr3_aa: CASSPAGTGELFF
cdr3_nt: TGTGCCAGCAGTCCGGCGGGCACCGGGGAGCTGTTTTTT

v_call: TRBV29-1
clone_size: NA
d_call: NA
j_call: TRBJ1-2
cdr3_aa: CSVHKQGNYGYTF
cdr3_nt: TGCAGCGTTCACAAACAGGGAAACTATGGCTACACCTTC

v_call: TRBV12-3/TRBV12-4
clone_size: NA
d_call: NA
j_call: TRBJ2-7
cdr3_aa: CASRPGWGGEQYF
cdr3_nt: TGTGCCAGCAGGCCGGGATGGGGCGGAGAGCAGTACTTC

v_call: TRBV7-9
clone_size: NA
d_call: TRBD1
j_call: TRBJ2-1
cdr3_aa: CASSLMTGGYNEQFF
cdr3_nt: TGTGCCAGCAGCTTAATGACAGGGGGCTACAATGAGCAGTTCTTC

v_call: TRBV24-1
clone_size: NA
d_call: NA
j_call: TRBJ2-2
cdr3_aa: CATSLSLATGELFF
cdr3_nt: TGTGCCACCAGTTTATCACTAGCCACCGGGGAGCTGTTTTTT

v_call: TRBV7-9
clone_size: NA
d_call: NA
j_call: TRBJ2-4
cdr3_aa: CASSLQDIQYF
cdr3_nt: TGTGCCAGCAGCTTACAGGACATTCAGTACTTC

v_call: TRBV28
clone_size: once
d_call: NA
j_call: TRBJ2-7
cdr3_aa: CASSLYGTKPYEQYF
cdr3_nt: TGTGCCAGCAGTTTGTACGGGACCAAGCCCTACGAGCAGTACTTC

v_call: TRBV7-8
clone_size: NA
d_call: TRBD1
j_call: TRBJ1-5
cdr3_aa: CASSLMVGQGAPGQPQHF
cdr3_nt: TGTGCCAGCAGCCTAATGGTTGGACAGGGGGCGCCGGGTCAGCCCCAGCATTTT

v_call: TRBV25-1
clone_size: NA
d_call: NA
j_call: TRBJ2-1
cdr3_aa: CASSEYNRYNEQFF
cdr3_nt: TGTGCCAGCAGTGAATATAATAGATACAATGAGCAGTTCTTC

v_call: TRBV27
clone_size: NA
d_call: NA
j_call: TRBJ1-5
cdr3_aa: CASSPRYSNQPQHF
cdr3_nt: TGTGCCAGCAGTCCCCGTTATAGCAATCAGCCCCAGCATTTT

v_call: TRBV18
clone_size: NA
d_call: NA
j_call: TRBJ1-2
cdr3_aa: CASSPLAANYGYTF
cdr3_nt: TGTGCCAGCTCACCACTTGCAGCGAACTATGGCTACACCTTC

v_call: TRBV3-1/TRBV3-2
clone_size: NA
d_call: NA
j_call: TRBJ1-1
cdr3_aa: CASIGRVGTEAFF
cdr3_nt: TGTGCCAGCATCGGAAGGGTAGGTACTGAAGCTTTCTTT

v_call: TRBV24-1
clone_size: NA
d_call: NA
j_call: TRBJ1-5
cdr3_aa: CATARNQPQHF
cdr3_nt: TGTGCCACCGCGCGCAATCAGCCCCAGCATTTT

v_call: TRBV7-7
clone_size: NA
d_call: NA
j_call: TRBJ1-5
cdr3_aa: CASSLFTICNQPQHF
cdr3_nt: TGTGCCAGCAGCTTATTCACGATTTGCAATCAGCCCCAGCATTTT

v_call: TRBV5-4
clone_size: NA
d_call: NA
j_call: TRBJ1-1
cdr3_aa: CASSSPARGTEAFF
cdr3_nt: TGTGCCAGCAGCTCCCCGGCCCGAGGGACTGAAGCTTTCTTT

v_call: TRBV5-6
clone_size: NA
d_call: TRBD1
j_call: TRBJ1-6
cdr3_aa: CASSWTTGGNSPLHF
cdr3_nt: TGTGCCAGCAGCTGGACGACAGGGGGCAATTCACCCCTCCACTTT

v_call: TRBV19
clone_size: NA
d_call: NA
j_call: TRBJ2-7
cdr3_aa: CASSVGTPYEQYF
cdr3_nt: TGTGCCAGTAGTGTCGGGACCCCATACGAGCAGTACTTC

v_call: TRBV4-2
clone_size: NA
d_call: TRBD1
j_call: TRBJ1-4
cdr3_aa: CASSQDPTQGADEKLFF
cdr3_nt: TGTGCCAGCAGCCAAGACCCTACACAGGGGGCGGATGAAAAACTGTTTTTT

v_call: TRBV30
clone_size: NA
d_call: NA
j_call: TRBJ1-1
cdr3_aa: CAWSVLPAGTEAFF
cdr3_nt: TGTGCCTGGAGTGTACTCCCGGCGGGCACTGAAGCTTTCTTT

v_call: TRBV7-2
clone_size: NA
d_call: TRBD1
j_call: TRBJ1-2
cdr3_aa: CASSLRQGLNYGYTF
cdr3_nt: TGTGCCAGCAGCTTACGACAGGGGTTGAACTATGGCTACACCTTC

v_call: TRBV28
clone_size: NA
d_call: NA
j_call: TRBJ2-7
cdr3_aa: CASSLGAEQYF
cdr3_nt: TGTGCCAGCAGTTTGGGCGCCGAGCAGTACTTC

v_call: TRBV14
clone_size: NA
d_call: TRBD2
j_call: TRBJ2-1
cdr3_aa: CASSQVGRGYNEQFF
cdr3_nt: TGTGCCAGCAGCCAAGTCGGGCGGGGGTACAATGAGCAGTTCTTC

v_call: TRBV28
clone_size: NA
d_call: NA
j_call: TRBJ1-2
cdr3_aa: CASSLGRGVGGYTF
cdr3_nt: TGTGCCAGCAGTTTAGGCCGGGGAGTGGGTGGCTACACCTTC

v_call: TRBV2
clone_size: NA
d_call: NA
j_call: TRBJ2-1
cdr3_aa: CASSEGFYNEQFF
cdr3_nt: TGTGCCAGCAGTGAAGGGTTCTACAATGAGCAGTTCTTC

v_call: TRBV14
clone_size: NA
d_call: NA
j_call: TRBJ1-6
cdr3_aa: CASSLAGAPGALHF
cdr3_nt: TGTGCCAGCAGCCTAGCGGGTGCCCCAGGGGCCCTCCACTTT

v_call: TRBV14
clone_size: NA
d_call: NA
j_call: TRBJ1-1
cdr3_aa: CASSHLQSNTEAFF
cdr3_nt: TGTGCCAGCAGCCACCTTCAGAGCAACACTGAAGCTTTCTTT

v_call: TRBV7-8
clone_size: NA
d_call: NA
j_call: TRBJ2-7
cdr3_aa: CASSTQGRGEQYF
cdr3_nt: TGTGCCAGCAGCACACAGGGCCGGGGCGAGCAGTACTTC

v_call: TRBV28
clone_size: NA
d_call: NA
j_call: TRBJ1-2
cdr3_aa: CASSLISGGYTF
cdr3_nt: TGTGCCAGCAGTTTAATCTCGGGAGGCTACACCTTC